These 28 T cell receptor beta chains were sequenced from one sample in a study of T cell responses to AZD1222 COVID-19 vaccine. TCRdb's copy holds only in-frame clones and misses some; the assay was immunoSEQ multiplex PCR. The data hold approximately 150,000 clones, with 85% to 95% observed a single time. Sequenced material: peripheral blood, taken on day 0 of AZD1222 vaccination. The receptors originated from an adult in good health.

The chain joins TRBV5-1 to TRBJ1-5; D is unclear. Trimming took 0 bases from V and 0 from J, leaving 7 bases between them. The CDR3 is 15 amino acids. Germline-derived CDR1 and CDR2 are SGHRS and YFSETQ. CDR3 sequence: CASSLDGYSNQPQHF. CDR3 in DNA: TGCGCCAGCAGCTTGGACGGTTATAGCAATCAGCCCCAGCATTTT. Looking up the rest from reference TRBV5-1 and TRBJ1-5 gives the full variable domain: KAGVTQTPRYLIKTRGQQVTLSCSPISGHRSVSWYQQTPGQGLQFLFEYFSETQRNKGNFPGRFSGRQFSNSRSEMNVSTLELGDSALYLCASSLDGYSNQPQHFGDGTRLSIL.

The chain couples TRBV7-2 to TRBJ2-1, with no clear D. The germline gives CDR1 SGHTA, CDR2 FQGNSA. V was trimmed by 3 bases and J by 0 bases, leaving 12 bases between them. CDR3 size: 16 residues. The CDR3 DNA reads as TGTGCCAGCAGCTTGCCCTTGGGCCTCTCCTACAATGAGCAGTTCTTC. Its protein is CASSLPLGLSYNEQFF.

V gene TRBV6-5 combines with J gene TRBJ2-7; the D is unclear. V shed 4 bases and J shed 1 base, with 8 bases lying between them. Looked up from germline, CDR1 is MNHEY and CDR2 is SVGAGI. This CDR3 spans 13 amino acids. DNA of the CDR3: TGTGCCAGCAGTTCCCCCCGATCCTACGAGCAGTACTTC. It translates to CASSSPRSYEQYF.

The chain recombines TRBV7-2 with TRBJ2-7, with D possibly being TRBD2 (5 bases). The V end lost 1 base, the J end lost 5 bases, and 9 bases lay between the germline ends. The CDR3 loop spans 13 amino acids. Germline-derived CDR1 and CDR2 are SGHTA and FQGNSA. CDR3 nucleotides: TGTGCCAGCAGCTTAGAGACTACTAACGAGCAGTACTTC. This translates into CASSLETTNEQYF.

This clone appeared a few times. The chain joins TRBV6-2 or TRBV6-3 to TRBJ1-6; D call uncertain. Germline V lookup: CDR1 MNHEY, CDR2 SVGEGT. This CDR3 region has 14 residues. The V end lost 4 bases, the J end lost 7 bases, and 11 bases lay between the germline ends. This chain's CDR3 is CASSSNSLNSPLHF. The CDR3 coding sequence is TGTGCCAGCAGTTCTAACAGTCTAAATTCACCCCTCCACTTT.

This clone was detected only a few times. This sequence joins TRBV5-5 and TRBJ1-5; unclear D gene. The CDR3 contains 13 residues. CDR1 SGHKS and CDR2 YYEKEE come from the germline V gene (reference sequence). With 4 bases removed from V and 1 base from J, the gap between germline ends came to 6 bases. The chain's CDR3 is CASSLSSNQPQHF. The DNA of the CDR3 is TGTGCCAGCAGCCTGTCGAGCAATCAGCCCCAGCATTTT.

V gene TRBV6-6 combines with J gene TRBJ1-1; D is ambiguous. The CDR3 runs to 13 residues. The V gene's germline CDR1 is MNHNY and CDR2 SVGAGI (reference sequence). The germline V and J ends were trimmed by 2 bases and 4 bases, with 8 bases remaining between them. In DNA, the CDR3 is TGTGCCAGCAGTTACGGGCCAACCACTGAAGCTTTCTTT. Encoded protein: CASSYGPTTEAFF.

The chain is built from TRBV5-6 and TRBJ2-3; no clear D gene. The germline V gene encodes CDR1 SGHDT and CDR2 YYEEEE. The CDR3 sequence is 15 residues long. V shed 4 bases and J shed 4 bases, with 16 bases lying between them. The CDR3 is CASSRAGRRADTQYF. The CDR3 DNA follows: TGTGCCAGCAGCCGCGCAGGCCGAAGGGCAGATACGCAGTATTTT.

In DNA, the CDR3 is TGTGCCAGCAGCTTCCGGGACAGGAATGATAATTCACCCCTCCACTTT. The encoded protein is CASSFRDRNDNSPLHF. The chain joins TRBV7-6 to TRBJ1-6, with TRBD1 matching over 8 bases. Germline assignment: CDR1 SGHVS and CDR2 FNYEAQ. The CDR3 covers 16 residues. J lost 5 bases, V lost 3 bases, and 6 bases had no gene match. The full variable domain, in which reference TRBV7-6 and TRBJ1-6 provide the parts outside the CDR3, is GAGVSQSPRYKVTKRGQDVALRCDPISGHVSLYWYRQALGQGPEFLTYFNYEAQQDKSGLPNDRFSAERPEGSISTLTIQRTEQRDSAMYRCASSFRDRNDNSPLHFGNGTRLTVT.

V usage is TRBV24-1 and J usage is TRBJ2-3, with a weak D call TRBD2 (5 bases). Germline CDR1 KGHDR, CDR2 SFDVKD. With 5 bases removed from V and 3 bases from J, the gap between germline ends came to 5 bases. CDR3 size: 12 residues. CDR3 sequence: CATSAGTDTQYF. DNA of the CDR3: TGTGCCACCAGTGCGGGGACAGATACGCAGTATTTT.

The rearrangement uses TRBV30 and TRBJ2-3; tentative D call: TRBD1 (6 bases). The CDR3 runs to 12 residues. V was shortened by 4 bases and J by 6 bases, with 11 bases between the two germline ends. The germline CDR1 and CDR2 sequences are GTSNPN and SVGIG (reference sequence). The CDR3 DNA is TGTGCCTGGAACAGGGAGTACGATACGCAGTATTTT. It is translated as CAWNREYDTQYF.

This clone was found a few times. V usage is TRBV27 and J usage is TRBJ2-7; unclear D gene. Germline lookup yields CDR1 MNHEY and CDR2 SMNVEV (reference sequence). CDR3 length: 14 amino acids. V was cut by 1 base and J by 2 bases, with 9 bases left in between. As DNA, the CDR3 is TGTGCCAGCAGTTTATACTCCCCCCCCTACGAGCAGTACTTC. This gives the protein CASSLYSPPYEQYF.

The chain joins TRBV10-2 to TRBJ1-2; D gene ambiguous. V was shortened by 3 bases and J by 4 bases, with 9 bases between the two germline ends. Germline CDR1 reads WSHSY; CDR2 reads SAAADI. CDR3 length: 13 residues. In nucleotides, the CDR3 is TGCGCCAGCAGTGAAGGGATCGGCTATGGCTACACCTTC. Its protein is CASSEGIGYGYTF.

V is TRBV29-1 and J is TRBJ1-1, with D possibly TRBD1 on 5 matching bases. V lost 4 bases and J lost 1, with 16 bases in between. Germline assignment: CDR1 SQVTM and CDR2 ANQGSEA. The CDR3 spans 15 residues. The DNA for the CDR3 is TGCAGCGTTGTTGGCAGGGTTACCCCGAACACTGAAGCTTTCTTT. This gives the protein CSVVGRVTPNTEAFF. The full variable domain, completed using reference TRBV29-1 and TRBJ1-1, is SAVISQKPSRDICQRGTSLTIQCQVDSQVTMMFWYRQQPGQSLTLIATANQGSEATYESGFVIDKFPISRPNLTFSTLTVSNMSPEDSSIYLCSVVGRVTPNTEAFFGQGTRLTVV.

This clone was seen a single time. This sequence joins TRBV5-8 and TRBJ1-1, with 9 bases aligning to TRBD1. The CDR3 runs 16 residues. Per germline, CDR1 SGHTS and CDR2 YDEGEE. The trim removed 7 bases at V and 1 base at J, leaving 11 bases unmatched. The CDR3 sequence: CASPEGTGNPNTEAFF. CDR3 bases: TGTGCCAGCCCCGAGGGGACAGGGAATCCGAACACTGAAGCTTTCTTT.

This clone was counted once. The CDR3 here is CASGFSQETQYF. The CDR3 DNA reads TGTGCCAGCGGTTTCAGCCAAGAGACCCAGTACTTC. V is TRBV2 and J is TRBJ2-5, with no clear D. Trimming stripped 8 bases from V and 1 base from J, with 8 bases between. This CDR3 is 12 amino acids long. The V gene's germline CDR1 is SNHLY and CDR2 FYNNEI.

The V gene is TRBV27, the J gene TRBJ1-3; 7 bases are shared with TRBD1. Looked up from germline, CDR1 is MNHEY and CDR2 is SMNVEV (reference sequence). V gave up 8 bases and J gave up 2 bases; unmatched junction bases: 3. The CDR3 extends over 13 amino acids. The CDR3 sequence is CASGTGAGNTIYF. Written as DNA, the CDR3 is TGTGCCAGCGGAACAGGGGCTGGAAACACCATATATTTT.

This chain links TRBV6-5 with TRBJ1-3; D is possibly TRBD1 (5 bases). CDR3 size: 15 residues. V was clipped by 8 bases and J by 2 bases, with 16 bases between them. The germline gives CDR1 MNHEY, CDR2 SVGAGI. In DNA form, the CDR3 reads TGTGCCAGCGGAACCTCAGGGAAGGCTGGAAACACCATATATTTT. Protein product: CASGTSGKAGNTIYF.

The chain links TRBV12-3 or TRBV12-4 to TRBJ1-1; a weak D match, TRBD1 (5 bases). CDR3 length: 13 amino acids. V lost 3 bases, J lost 1 base, and 6 bases lay in between. The CDR3 nucleotides read TGTGCCAGCAGTTTCGGGGGGAACACTGAAGCTTTCTTT. Translation gives CASSFGGNTEAFF.

The chain recombines TRBV4-1 with TRBJ2-7; D gene uncertain. Germline loops: CDR1 MGHRA, CDR2 YSYEKL. There are 15 residues in the CDR3. V lost 0 bases to trimming and J lost 0 bases, with 9 bases between them. The chain's CDR3 is CASSQEAQVSYEQYF. The CDR3 bases are TGCGCCAGCAGCCAAGAGGCGCAGGTCTCCTACGAGCAGTACTTC.

In this sample, this clone turned up once. Other DNA sequences of this sample code for an identical CDR3. The V call is TRBV19, the J call TRBJ1-6; D not certain. Between the trimmed V and J ends, which lost 3 bases and 7 bases, there was a span of 7 bases. Germline CDR1 is LNHDA and CDR2 is SQIVND (reference sequence). The CDR3 spans 13 residues. CDR3 nucleotide sequence: TGTGCCAGTAGTATCGGACTGAATTCACCCCTCCACTTT. Protein product: CASSIGLNSPLHF.

In this sample, this clone turned up once. The chain is built from TRBV10-3 and TRBJ1-1; no reliable D call. V lost 0 bases and J 0 bases, leaving 5 bases between the germline ends. The CDR3 is 14 amino acids. Germline V gene lookup returns CDR1 ENHRY and CDR2 SYGVKD. CDR3 nucleotide sequence: TGTGCCATCAGTGAGTCGATTATGAACACTGAAGCTTTCTTT. Its protein product is CAISESIMNTEAFF.

This clone was found a few times. The J gene is TRBJ1-5, the V gene TRBV6-1, with 7 bases fitting TRBD1. Trimming cost V 3 bases and J 5 bases; bases outside gene matches: 7. There are 15 residues in the CDR3. The germline V gene has CDR1 MNHNS and CDR2 SASEGT. The CDR3 here is CASSDSRTGDQPQHF. CDR3 sequence (DNA): TGTGCCAGCAGTGACAGTCGAACAGGGGATCAGCCCCAGCATTTT.

V is TRBV7-2 and J is TRBJ2-3; 10 bases line up with TRBD2. CDR1 and CDR2 from the germline V gene are SGHTA and FQGNSA. The CDR3 extends over 16 amino acids. The ends lost 1 base at V and 6 bases at J; junction bases unmatched: 7. Here the CDR3 DNA reads TGTGCCAGCAGCTTAGAAGCGGGGGGGGCGTGGGATACGCAGTATTTT. This sequence encodes CASSLEAGGAWDTQYF.

The V gene is TRBV19, the J gene TRBJ1-4; D call uncertain. The V end was cut by 6 bases, the J end by 4 bases, with 15 bases between. CDR3 length: 15 residues. Looked up from germline, CDR1 is LNHDA and CDR2 is SQIVND (reference sequence). For the CDR3, the DNA is TGTGCCAGTAGCCGATCAAGTAGAATTAATGAAAAACTGTTTTTT. Its protein product is CASSRSSRINEKLFF.

The table lists this clone with a few counts. This chain joins TRBV19 and TRBJ1-2, with 7 bases lining up with TRBD1. V shed 6 bases and J 3 bases; nucleotides not matched to a gene: 1. The CDR3 runs to 12 residues. Germline CDR1 is LNHDA and CDR2 is SQIVND (reference sequence). This CDR3 reads CASRDRDYGYTF. For the CDR3, the DNA is TGTGCCAGTAGAGACAGGGACTATGGCTACACCTTC.

V and J are TRBV6-2 or TRBV6-3 and TRBJ1-2; D gene unclear. Trimming pared 2 bases from V and 6 bases from J, leaving 10 bases between. The CDR3 spans 13 residues. CDR1 is MNHEY and CDR2 is SVGEGT in the germline V gene. For the CDR3, the DNA is TGTGCCAGCAGTTACAACCCGGTCCATGGCTACACCTTC. This translates into CASSYNPVHGYTF.

The V and J genes are TRBV5-6 and TRBJ1-1, with unresolved D. The ends were cut back, 0 bases at V and 7 bases at J, with 10 bases in the middle. This CDR3 is built from 13 residues. The germline CDR1 and CDR2 sequences are SGHDT and YYEEEE. DNA of the CDR3: TGTGCCAGCAGCTTGGACAGCCTTTTTGAAGCTTTCTTT. It is translated as CASSLDSLFEAFF.